This TCR beta chain was observed in a study of blood T cell repertoires in COVID-19. Repertoires were generated with immunoSEQ multiplex PCR, while TCRdb's copy carries only in-frame clones and drops some. The sample includes under 250,000 clones, approximately 88% of them seen just once. The study drew participants aged about 18 to 89 years from 20 to 30 US areas. Cohort allocation depended upon clinical history that participants reported. Germline CDR1 is LGHNA and CDR2 is YSLEER. V was pared by 0 bases and J by 0 bases, with 12 bases between. This CDR3 contains 16 residues. V is TRBV4-3 and J is TRBJ2-7; D unclear. Source material: PBMCs or T cells enriched from blood (not recorded which). The receptor was isolated from a woman aged 40 to 50 who had been exposed to COVID-19. CDR3 coding DNA: TGCGCCAGCAGCCAAGAATGGCCAGGTAGCTCCTACGAGCAGTACTTC. Encoded protein: CASSQEWPGSSYEQYF.